These 5 T cell receptor beta chains came from one sample sequenced in a study of cytomegalovirus exposure and HLA in healthy donors. Primers included in the PCR were 60 Vbeta and 13 Jbeta primers. Assay: immunoSEQ multiplex PCR; the TCRdb copy retains only in-frame clones and omits some. In the table there are some 250,000 clones, roughly 87% of which are singletons. The sample comprised PBMCs. All receptors derive from a woman aged 40 to 49 in good health and CMV-seropositive.

This clone was observed once. J is TRBJ1-4 and V is TRBV29-1; no reliable D call. The CDR3 loop spans 17 amino acids. V was cut by 2 bases and J by 4 bases, with 20 bases left in between. Germline lookup yields CDR1 SQVTM and CDR2 ANQGSEA. The CDR3 protein is CSVESTQRGSGNEKLFF. The CDR3, as DNA: TGCAGCGTTGAATCAACCCAGCGGGGATCGGGTAATGAAAAACTGTTTTTT.

The chain recombines TRBV25-1 with TRBJ2-1; maybe TRBD1 (6 bases). The germline V gene encodes CDR1 MGHDK and CDR2 SYGVNS. This CDR3 has 14 residues. V was trimmed by 1 base and J by 15 bases, leaving 19 bases between them. The CDR3 DNA follows: TGTGCCAGCAGTGAATTGGATGGCAGGGGAGCTCGGTTCTTC. This gives the protein CASSELDGRGARFF. Together with reference TRBV25-1 and TRBJ2-1, the CDR3 gives the full variable domain: EADIYQTPRYLVIGTGKKITLECSQTMGHDKMYWYQQDPGMELHLIHYSYGVNSTEKGDLSSESTVSRIRTEHFPLTLESARPSHTSQYLCASSELDGRGARFFGPGTRLTVL.

V and J are TRBV27 and TRBJ1-1; D gene ambiguous. The CDR3 length is 14 residues. From germline, CDR1 is MNHEY and CDR2 SMNVEV (reference sequence). The ends were cut back, 5 bases at V and 0 bases at J, with 10 bases in the middle. CDR3 coding DNA: TGTGCCAGCAGTACCGACGGGTTGAACACTGAAGCTTTCTTT. Protein: CASSTDGLNTEAFF.

The chain has TRBV4-1 and TRBJ2-1; 8 positions match TRBD2. The CDR3 loop spans 15 amino acids. The V gene's germline CDR1 is MGHRA and CDR2 YSYEKL. The trim removed 2 bases at V and 7 bases at J, leaving 7 bases unmatched. CDR3 sequence (DNA): TGCGCCAGCAGCCAACGAGCGGGAGCAAGGAATGAGCAGTTCTTC. Translating it yields CASSQRAGARNEQFF.

The chain has TRBV6-4 and TRBJ2-7; TRBD2 matches at 12 bases. This CDR3 spans 16 amino acids. Germline values: CDR1 MRHNA, CDR2 SNTAGT. Trimming removed 0 bases from V and 3 bases from J; junction bases left unmatched: 3. This chain's CDR3 is CASSDSGLAGLYEQYF. The CDR3 nucleotides are TGTGCCAGCAGTGACTCTGGACTAGCGGGACTCTACGAGCAGTACTTC.